The entry below describes one T cell receptor beta chain. V shed 6 bases and J shed 4 bases, with 15 bases lying between them. The CDR3 length is 14 residues. The germline V gene encodes CDR1 MNHNS and CDR2 SASEGT. The data were obtained in a study of human thymus T cells. Resections were taken during corrective heart surgery, and the thymus tissue came from these. TCRdb's table, derived via immunoSEQ multiplex PCR, lists solely in-frame clones and lacks some. The sample has roughly 130,000 clones; about 95% are singletons. The J gene is TRBJ1-1, the V gene TRBV6-1; TRBD1 is a possible D gene (6 bases). The sample was thymus tissue. This receptor was identified in a boy under two years old with a congenital heart defect but otherwise immunologically healthy. The chain's CDR3 is CASRSPGAGTEAFF. In DNA form, the CDR3 reads TGTGCCAGCAGGTCGCCAGGGGCGGGCACTGAAGCTTTCTTT.